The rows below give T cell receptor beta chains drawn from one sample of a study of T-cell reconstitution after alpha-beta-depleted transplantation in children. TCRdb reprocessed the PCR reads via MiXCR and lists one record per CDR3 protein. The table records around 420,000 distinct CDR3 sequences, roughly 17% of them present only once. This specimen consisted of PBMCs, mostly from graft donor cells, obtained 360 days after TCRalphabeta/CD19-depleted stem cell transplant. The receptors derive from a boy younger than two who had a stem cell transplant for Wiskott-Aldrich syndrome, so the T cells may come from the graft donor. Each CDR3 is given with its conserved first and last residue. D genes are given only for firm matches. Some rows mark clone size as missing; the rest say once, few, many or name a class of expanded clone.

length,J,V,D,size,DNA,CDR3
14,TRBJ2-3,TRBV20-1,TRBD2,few,TGCAGTGCTAGCGGGAGGGGAACCACAGATACGCAGTATTTT,CSASGRGTTDTQYF
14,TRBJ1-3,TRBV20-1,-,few,TGCAGTGCTGGCCGGGGTTTGACGGGAAACACCATATATTTT,CSAGRGLTGNTIYF
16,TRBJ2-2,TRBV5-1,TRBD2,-,TGCGCCAGCAGCTTGGTAGTAGCGGGTTTCACCGGGGAGCTGTTTTTT,CASSLVVAGFTGELFF
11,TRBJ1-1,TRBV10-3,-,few,TGTGCCATCAGTGTGGGCACTGAAGCTTTCTTT,CAISVGTEAFF
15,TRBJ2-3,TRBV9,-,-,TGTGCCAGCAGCGTAGCCAGCGGATACACAGATACGCAGTATTTT,CASSVASGYTDTQYF
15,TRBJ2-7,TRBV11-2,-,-,TGTGCCAGCAGCTTTAAGGCTCTTAGCGCCTACGAGCAGTACTTC,CASSFKALSAYEQYF
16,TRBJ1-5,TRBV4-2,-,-,TGTGCCAGCAGCCAAGATCAACGGGGGACCAATCAGCCCCAGCATTTT,CASSQDQRGTNQPQHF
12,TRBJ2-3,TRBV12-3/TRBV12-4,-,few,TGTGCCAGCAGTTTAACGGGCGGCACGCAGTATTTT,CASSLTGGTQYF
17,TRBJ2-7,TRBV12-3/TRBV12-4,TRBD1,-,TGTGCCAGCACACTGGGACAGGGGCCCGTGGCCTCCTACGAGCAGTACTTC,CASTLGQGPVASYEQYF
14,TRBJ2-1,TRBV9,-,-,TGTGCCAGCAGCCCCGGAGCCTTTAACAATGAGCAGTTCTTC,CASSPGAFNNEQFF
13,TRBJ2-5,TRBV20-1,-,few,TGCAGTGCCCACCTTACCGGGGGAGAGACCCAGTACTTC,CSAHLTGGETQYF
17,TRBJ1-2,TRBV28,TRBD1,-,TGTGCCAGCAGTCCGACCGGGACAGGATCCTCCCTTTATGGCTACACCTTC,CASSPTGTGSSLYGYTF
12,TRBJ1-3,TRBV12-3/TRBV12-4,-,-,TGTGCCAGCAGTTTATTAGGAAACACCATATATTTT,CASSLLGNTIYF
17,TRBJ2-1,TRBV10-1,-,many,TGCGCCAGCAGTGAGTCGGTCGGGAGCCCCCTCTACAATGAGCAGTTCTTC,CASSESVGSPLYNEQFF
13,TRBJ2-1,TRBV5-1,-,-,TGCGCCAGCAGCTTGTTTGCGGACAATGAGCAGTTCTTC,CASSLFADNEQFF